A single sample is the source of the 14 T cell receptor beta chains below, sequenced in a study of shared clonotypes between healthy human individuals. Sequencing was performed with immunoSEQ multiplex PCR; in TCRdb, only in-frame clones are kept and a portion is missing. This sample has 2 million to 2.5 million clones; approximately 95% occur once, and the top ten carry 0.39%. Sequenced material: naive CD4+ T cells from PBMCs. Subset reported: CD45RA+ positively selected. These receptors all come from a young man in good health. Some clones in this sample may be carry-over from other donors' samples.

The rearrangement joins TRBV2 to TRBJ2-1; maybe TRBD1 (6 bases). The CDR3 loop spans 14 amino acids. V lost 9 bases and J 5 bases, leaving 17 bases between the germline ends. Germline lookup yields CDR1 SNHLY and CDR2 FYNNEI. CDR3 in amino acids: CASNRELFNNEQFF. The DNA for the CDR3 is TGTGCCAGTAACAGGGAGCTTTTCAACAATGAGCAGTTCTTC. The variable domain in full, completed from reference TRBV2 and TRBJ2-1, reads EPEVTQTPSHQVTQMGQEVILRCVPISNHLYFYWYRQILGQKVEFLVSFYNNEISEKSEIFDDQFSVERPDGSNFTLKIRSTKLEDSAMYFCASNRELFNNEQFFGPGTRLTVL.

CDR3 sequence (DNA): TGTGCCAGCAGTCCTAGGGTTGGAAACACCATATATTTT. It codes for CASSPRVGNTIYF. The chain has TRBV27 and TRBJ1-3; D uncertain. V gave up 5 bases and J gave up 3 bases, with 8 bases separating them. Germline V gene sequence: CDR1 MNHEY, CDR2 SMNVEV (reference sequence). The CDR3 has 13 amino acids.

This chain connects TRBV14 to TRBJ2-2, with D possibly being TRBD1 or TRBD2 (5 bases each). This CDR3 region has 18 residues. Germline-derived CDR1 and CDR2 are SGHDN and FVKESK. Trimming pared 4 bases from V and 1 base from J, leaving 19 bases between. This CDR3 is CASSRGALSFWNTGELFF. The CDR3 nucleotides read TGTGCCAGCAGCCGAGGGGCCCTATCGTTTTGGAACACCGGGGAGCTGTTTTTT.

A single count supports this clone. In nucleotides, the CDR3 is TGTGCCAGCAGTGCAGGACAGTACAATGAGCAGTTCTTC. Translating it yields CASSAGQYNEQFF. The rearrangement links TRBV25-1 to TRBJ2-1; TRBD1 might be the D (6 bases). The germline CDR1 and CDR2 sequences are MGHDK and SYGVNS. Trimming left V 4 bases short and J 4 bases short, with 8 bases between. This CDR3 has 13 amino acids.

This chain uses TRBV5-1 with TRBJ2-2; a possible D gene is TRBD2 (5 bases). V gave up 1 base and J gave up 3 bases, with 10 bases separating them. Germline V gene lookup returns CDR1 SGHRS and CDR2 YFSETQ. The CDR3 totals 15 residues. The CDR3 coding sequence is TGCGCCAGCAGCTTGTCTAGGCGGGACACCGGGGAGCTGTTTTTT. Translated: CASSLSRRDTGELFF.

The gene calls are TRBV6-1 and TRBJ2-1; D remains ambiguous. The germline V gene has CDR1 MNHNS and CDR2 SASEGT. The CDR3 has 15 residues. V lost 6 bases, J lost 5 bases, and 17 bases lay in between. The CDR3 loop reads CASSQARAWDNEQFF. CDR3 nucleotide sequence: TGTGCCAGCAGCCAAGCCCGGGCTTGGGACAATGAGCAGTTCTTC.

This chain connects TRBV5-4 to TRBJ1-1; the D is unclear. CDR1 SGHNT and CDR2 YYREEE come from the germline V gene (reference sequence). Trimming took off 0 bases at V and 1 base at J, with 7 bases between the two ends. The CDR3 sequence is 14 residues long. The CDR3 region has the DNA TGTGCCAGCAGCTTGGGGACCGCGAACACTGAAGCTTTCTTT. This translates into CASSLGTANTEAFF.

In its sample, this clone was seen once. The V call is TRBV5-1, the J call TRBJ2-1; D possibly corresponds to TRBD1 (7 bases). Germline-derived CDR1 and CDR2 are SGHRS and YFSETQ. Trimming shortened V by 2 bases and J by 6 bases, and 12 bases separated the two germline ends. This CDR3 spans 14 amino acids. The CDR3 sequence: CASSFGQGGNEQFF. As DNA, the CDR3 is TGCGCCAGCAGCTTTGGCCAGGGGGGCAATGAGCAGTTCTTC.

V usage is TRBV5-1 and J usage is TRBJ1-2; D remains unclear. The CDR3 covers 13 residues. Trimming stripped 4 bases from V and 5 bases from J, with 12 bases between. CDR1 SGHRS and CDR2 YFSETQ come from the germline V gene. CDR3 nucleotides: TGCGCCAGCAGCAACTACTCAGCTTATGGCTACACCTTC. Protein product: CASSNYSAYGYTF.

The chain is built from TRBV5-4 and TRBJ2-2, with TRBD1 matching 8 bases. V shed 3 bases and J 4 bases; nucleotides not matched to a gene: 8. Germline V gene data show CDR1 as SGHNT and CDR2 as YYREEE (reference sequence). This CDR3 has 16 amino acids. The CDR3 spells CASSSGQARGTGELFF. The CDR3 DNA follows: TGTGCCAGCAGCTCGGGACAGGCAAGGGGCACCGGGGAGCTGTTTTTT.

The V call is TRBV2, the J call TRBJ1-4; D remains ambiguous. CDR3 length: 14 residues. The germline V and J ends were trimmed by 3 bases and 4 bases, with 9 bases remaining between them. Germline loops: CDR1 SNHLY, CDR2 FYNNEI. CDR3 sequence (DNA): TGTGCCAGCAGTGACGGACGGATTAATGAAAAACTGTTTTTT. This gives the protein CASSDGRINEKLFF.

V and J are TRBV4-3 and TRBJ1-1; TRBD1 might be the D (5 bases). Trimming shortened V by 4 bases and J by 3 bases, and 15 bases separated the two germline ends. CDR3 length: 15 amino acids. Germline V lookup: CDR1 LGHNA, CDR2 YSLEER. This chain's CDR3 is CASSPRTPYDTEAFF. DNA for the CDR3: TGCGCCAGCAGCCCAAGGACACCTTACGACACTGAAGCTTTCTTT.

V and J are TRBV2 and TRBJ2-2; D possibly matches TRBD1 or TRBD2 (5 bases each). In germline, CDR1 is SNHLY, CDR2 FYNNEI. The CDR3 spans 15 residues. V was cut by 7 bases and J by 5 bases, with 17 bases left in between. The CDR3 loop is CASNLGGGVTGELFF. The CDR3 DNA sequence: TGTGCCAGCAACCTGGGTGGGGGAGTAACCGGGGAGCTGTTTTTT.

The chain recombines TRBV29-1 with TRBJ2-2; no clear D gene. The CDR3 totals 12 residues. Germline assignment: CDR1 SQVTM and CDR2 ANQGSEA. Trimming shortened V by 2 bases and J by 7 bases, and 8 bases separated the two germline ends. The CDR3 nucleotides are TGCAGCGTTGAATCCCCCTACGGGGAGCTGTTTTTT. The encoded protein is CSVESPYGELFF.